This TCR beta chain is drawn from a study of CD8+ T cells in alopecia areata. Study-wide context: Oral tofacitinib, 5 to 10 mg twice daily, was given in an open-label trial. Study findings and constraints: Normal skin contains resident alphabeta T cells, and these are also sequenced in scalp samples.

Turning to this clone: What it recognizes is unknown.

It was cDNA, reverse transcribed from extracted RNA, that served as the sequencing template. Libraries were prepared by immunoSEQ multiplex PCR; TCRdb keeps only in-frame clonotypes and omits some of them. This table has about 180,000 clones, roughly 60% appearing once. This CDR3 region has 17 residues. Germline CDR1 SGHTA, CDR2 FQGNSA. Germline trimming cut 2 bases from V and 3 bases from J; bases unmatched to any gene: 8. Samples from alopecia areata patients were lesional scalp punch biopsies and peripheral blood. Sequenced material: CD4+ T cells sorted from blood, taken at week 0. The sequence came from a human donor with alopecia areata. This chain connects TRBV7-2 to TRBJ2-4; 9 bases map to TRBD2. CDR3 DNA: TGTGCCAGCAGCTTACCGGGACTAGCATATAGCAAAAACATTCAGTACTTC. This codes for CASSLPGLAYSKNIQYF.